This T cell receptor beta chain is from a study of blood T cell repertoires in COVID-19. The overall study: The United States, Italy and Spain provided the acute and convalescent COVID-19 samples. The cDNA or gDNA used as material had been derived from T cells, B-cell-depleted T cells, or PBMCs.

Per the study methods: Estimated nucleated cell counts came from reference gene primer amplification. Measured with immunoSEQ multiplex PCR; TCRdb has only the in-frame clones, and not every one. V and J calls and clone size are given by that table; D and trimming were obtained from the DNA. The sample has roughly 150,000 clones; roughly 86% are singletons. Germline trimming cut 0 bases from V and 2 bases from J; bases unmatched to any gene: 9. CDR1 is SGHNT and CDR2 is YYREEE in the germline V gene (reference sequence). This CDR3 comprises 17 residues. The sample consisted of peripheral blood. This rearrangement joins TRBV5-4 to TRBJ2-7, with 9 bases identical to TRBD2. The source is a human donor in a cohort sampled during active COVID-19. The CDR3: CASSLALTSGRAYEQYF. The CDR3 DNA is TGTGCCAGCAGCTTGGCCCTCACTAGCGGGCGAGCCTACGAGCAGTACTTC.